The clone carrying this T cell receptor beta chain has just a few counts. Antigen unknown. When less than 12 days of culture had elapsed, CD4+ T cells were isolated. Participants got two doses of BNT162b2 or mRNA-1273 vaccine. TCRdb's table, derived via immunoSEQ multiplex PCR, lists solely in-frame clones and lacks some. The sample shows some 30,000 clones, about 67% of them seen only once. The data originate from a study of vaccination effects on CD4 cells after COVID-19. Background on the study: ViraFEST expansion of antigen-specific CD4+ T cells with viral peptide pools preceded sequencing. Post-vaccine specimens were collected at a median of 72 days following the second dose.

General study results and limits: Just 1 of 255 vaccine-induced clones in healthy recipients was cross-reactive.

This receptor was identified in a human donor who received a COVID-19 vaccine. Sequenced here: CD4+ T cells from PBMCs cultured without peptide, sampled after COVID-19 vaccination.

Written as DNA, the CDR3 is TGCGCCAGCACTAGCGGGATATCCTACAATGAGCAGTTCTTC. It codes for CASTSGISYNEQFF. This rearrangement joins TRBV5-1 to TRBJ2-1, with TRBD2 identical over 9 bases. The V and J ends lost 6 bases and 1 base, in that order; junction bases with no gene match: 2. The germline V gene encodes CDR1 SGHRS and CDR2 YFSETQ. This CDR3 has 14 residues.